This T cell receptor (beta chain) comes out of a study of T cells after yellow fever vaccination. TCRdb ran MiXCR on the 5' RACE reads and lists one entry per CDR3 protein. In the table there are about 60,000 distinct CDR3 sequences, roughly 6.9% of which are singletons. The study's findings and limits: A limited proportion of clonotypes was detected within both the CD4 and CD8 compartments.

This clonotype has a handful of counts. As yet, its antigen is unknown. V was trimmed by 2 bases and J by 3 bases, leaving 10 bases between them. CDR1 is MNHEY and CDR2 is SMNVEV in the germline V gene (reference sequence). The CDR3 sequence is 14 residues long. The V call is TRBV27, the J call TRBJ1-1; no clear D. The sample consisted of CD8+ T cells sorted from PBMCs, taken on the day of the first yellow fever vaccination. The clonotype was recovered from a man aged 18-30 years who received the YFV17D yellow fever vaccine. CDR3 bases: TGTGCCAGCAGTTTAGGTCCGGGGTACACTGAAGCTTTCTTT. Translation: CASSLGPGYTEAFF.